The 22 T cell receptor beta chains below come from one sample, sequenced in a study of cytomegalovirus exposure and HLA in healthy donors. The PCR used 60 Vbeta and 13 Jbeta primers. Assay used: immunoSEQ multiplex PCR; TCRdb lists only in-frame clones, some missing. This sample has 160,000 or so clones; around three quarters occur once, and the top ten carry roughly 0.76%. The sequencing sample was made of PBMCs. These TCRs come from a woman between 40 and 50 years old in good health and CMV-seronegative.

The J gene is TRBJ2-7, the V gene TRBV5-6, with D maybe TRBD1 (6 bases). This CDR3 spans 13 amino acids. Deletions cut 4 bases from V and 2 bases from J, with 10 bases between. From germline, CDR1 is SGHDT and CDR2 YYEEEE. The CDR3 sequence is CASSTQGTYEQYF. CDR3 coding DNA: TGTGCCAGCAGCACACAGGGCACCTACGAGCAGTACTTC.

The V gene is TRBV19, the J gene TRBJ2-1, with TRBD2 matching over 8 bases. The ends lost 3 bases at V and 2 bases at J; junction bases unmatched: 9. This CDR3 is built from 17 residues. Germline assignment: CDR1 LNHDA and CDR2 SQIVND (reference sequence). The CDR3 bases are TGTGCCAGTAGTATTAGAGGAACTAGCGGAACCTACAATGAGCAGTTCTTC. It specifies CASSIRGTSGTYNEQFF.

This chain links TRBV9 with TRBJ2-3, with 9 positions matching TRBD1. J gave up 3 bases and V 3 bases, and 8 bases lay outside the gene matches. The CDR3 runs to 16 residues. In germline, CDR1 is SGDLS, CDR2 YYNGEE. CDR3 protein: CASSATGGLGTDTQYF. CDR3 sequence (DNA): TGTGCCAGCAGCGCCACAGGGGGCCTAGGAACAGATACGCAGTATTTT.

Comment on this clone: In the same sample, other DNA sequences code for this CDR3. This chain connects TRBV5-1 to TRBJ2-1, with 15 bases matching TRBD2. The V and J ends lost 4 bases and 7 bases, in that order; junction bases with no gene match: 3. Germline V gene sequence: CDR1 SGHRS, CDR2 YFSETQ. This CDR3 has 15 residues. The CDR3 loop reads CASSGLAGGANEQFF. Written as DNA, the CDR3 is TGCGCCAGCAGCGGACTAGCGGGGGGGGCTAATGAGCAGTTCTTC.

Here the CDR3 reads CASSLGLAGGDTQYF. DNA for the CDR3: TGTGCCAGCAGCTTAGGGCTAGCGGGAGGGGATACGCAGTATTTT. The gene calls are TRBV7-6 and TRBJ2-3, with 12 bases matching TRBD2. Germline V lookup: CDR1 SGHVS, CDR2 FNYEAQ. The CDR3 consists of 15 residues. The V and J ends lost 1 base and 6 bases, in that order; junction bases with no gene match: 2.

The CDR3 here is CASSDGTSGPYEQYF. CDR3 nucleotide sequence: TGTGCCAGCAGCGACGGGACTAGCGGGCCCTACGAGCAGTACTTC. This rearrangement joins TRBV5-6 to TRBJ2-5; 12 nucleotides match TRBD2. The closer fit of TRBJ2-7 to the DNA end suggests the J call may be wrong. The CDR3 is 15 amino acids. From germline, CDR1 is SGHDT and CDR2 YYEEEE.

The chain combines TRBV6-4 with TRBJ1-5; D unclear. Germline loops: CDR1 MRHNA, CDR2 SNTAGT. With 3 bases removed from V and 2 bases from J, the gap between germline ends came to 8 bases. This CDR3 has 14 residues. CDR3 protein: CASSEGDGNQPQHF. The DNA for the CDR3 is TGTGCCAGCAGTGAGGGAGACGGCAATCAGCCCCAGCATTTT.

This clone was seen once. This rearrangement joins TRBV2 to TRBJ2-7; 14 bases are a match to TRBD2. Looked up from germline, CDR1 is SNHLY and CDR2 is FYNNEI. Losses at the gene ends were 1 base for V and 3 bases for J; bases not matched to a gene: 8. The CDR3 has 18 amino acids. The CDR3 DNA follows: TGTGCCAGCAGTGAAGGGGGACTAGCGGGAGCCTTTCACTACGAGCAGTACTTC. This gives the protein CASSEGGLAGAFHYEQYF.

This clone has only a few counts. CDR3 in DNA: TGTGCCAGCAGTTTTAAGCGGGCCTTAGATCAGCCCCAGCATTTT. Translating gives CASSFKRALDQPQHF. The V gene is TRBV6-5, the J gene TRBJ1-5; D gene unclear. This CDR3 has 15 amino acids. The V gene lost 4 bases and the J gene lost 5 bases, with 15 bases spanning the gap. The V gene's germline CDR1 is MNHEY and CDR2 SVGAGI.

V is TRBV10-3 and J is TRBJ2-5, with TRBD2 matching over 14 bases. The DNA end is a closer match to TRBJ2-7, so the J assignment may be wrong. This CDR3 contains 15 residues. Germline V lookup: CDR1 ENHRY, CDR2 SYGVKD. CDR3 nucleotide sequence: TGTGCCATTCACCAGGGGACTAGCGGGAGCCACGAGCAGTACTTC. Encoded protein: CAIHQGTSGSHEQYF.

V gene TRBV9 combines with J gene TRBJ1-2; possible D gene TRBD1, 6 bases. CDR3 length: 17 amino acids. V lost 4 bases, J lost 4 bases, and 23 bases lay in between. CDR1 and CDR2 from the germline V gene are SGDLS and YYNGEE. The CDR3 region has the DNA TGTGCCAGCAGCCAAGGTGGTTTCGGGGGGCCGGTCTATGGCTACACCTTC. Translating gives CASSQGGFGGPVYGYTF.

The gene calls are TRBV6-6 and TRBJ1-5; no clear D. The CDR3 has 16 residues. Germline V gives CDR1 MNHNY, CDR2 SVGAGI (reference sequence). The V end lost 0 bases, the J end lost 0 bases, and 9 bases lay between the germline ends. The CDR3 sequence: CASSYSIADSNQPQHF. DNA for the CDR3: TGTGCCAGCAGTTACTCGATTGCGGATAGCAATCAGCCCCAGCATTTT.

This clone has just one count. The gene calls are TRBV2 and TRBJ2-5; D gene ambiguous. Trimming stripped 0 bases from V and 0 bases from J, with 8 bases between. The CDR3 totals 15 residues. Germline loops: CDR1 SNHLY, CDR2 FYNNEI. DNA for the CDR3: TGTGCCAGCAGTGAAGCGTCCCGGGACCAAGAGACCCAGTACTTC. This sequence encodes CASSEASRDQETQYF.

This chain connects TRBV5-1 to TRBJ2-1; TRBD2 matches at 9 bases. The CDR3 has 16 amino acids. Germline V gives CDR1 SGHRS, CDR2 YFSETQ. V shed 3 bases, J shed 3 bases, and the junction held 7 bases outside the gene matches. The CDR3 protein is CASSSESGRNYNEQFF. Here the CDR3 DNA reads TGCGCCAGCAGCTCCGAAAGCGGGAGGAACTACAATGAGCAGTTCTTC.

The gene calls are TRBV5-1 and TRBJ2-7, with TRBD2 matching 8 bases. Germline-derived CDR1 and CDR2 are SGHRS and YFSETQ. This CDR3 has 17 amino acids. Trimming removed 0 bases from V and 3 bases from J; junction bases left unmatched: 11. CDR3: CASSLGRVAGKDYEQYF. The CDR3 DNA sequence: TGCGCCAGCAGCTTGGGAAGGGTAGCGGGAAAGGACTACGAGCAGTACTTC.

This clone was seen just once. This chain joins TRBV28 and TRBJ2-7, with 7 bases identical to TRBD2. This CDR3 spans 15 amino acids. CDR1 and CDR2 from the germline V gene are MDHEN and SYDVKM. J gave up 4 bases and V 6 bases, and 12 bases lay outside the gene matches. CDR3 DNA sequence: TGTGCCAGCAGATACCTCTCAGCGGGGAGATACGAGCAGTACTTC. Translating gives CASRYLSAGRYEQYF.

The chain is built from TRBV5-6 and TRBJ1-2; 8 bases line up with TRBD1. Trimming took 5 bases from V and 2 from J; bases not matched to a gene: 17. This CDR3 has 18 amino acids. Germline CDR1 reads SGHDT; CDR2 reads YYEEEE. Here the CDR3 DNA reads TGTGCCAGCAGTGAGCCTTCGGGACAGGCCATACTAAACTATGGCTACACCTTC. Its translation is CASSEPSGQAILNYGYTF. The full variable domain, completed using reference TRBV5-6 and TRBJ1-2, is DAGVTQSPTHLIKTRGQQVTLRCSPKSGHDTVSWYQQALGQGPQFIFQYYEEEERQRGNFPDRFSGHQFPNYSSELNVNALLLGDSALYLCASSEPSGQAILNYGYTFGSGTRLTVV.

CDR3 residues: CSVVGGAYNEQFF. CDR3 in DNA: TGCAGCGTTGTCGGGGGTGCCTACAATGAGCAGTTCTTC. The rearrangement uses TRBV29-1 and TRBJ2-1; TRBD2 is a possible D gene (6 bases). Trimming cost V 4 bases and J 2 bases, with 9 bases left between them. There are 13 residues in the CDR3. From germline, CDR1 is SQVTM and CDR2 ANQGSEA.

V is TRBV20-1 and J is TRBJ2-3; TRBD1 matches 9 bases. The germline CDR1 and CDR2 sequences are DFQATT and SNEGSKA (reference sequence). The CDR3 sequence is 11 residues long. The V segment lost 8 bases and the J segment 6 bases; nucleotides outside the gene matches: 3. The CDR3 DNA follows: TGCAGTTCGGGACAGGGCGATACGCAGTATTTT. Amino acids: CSSGQGDTQYF.

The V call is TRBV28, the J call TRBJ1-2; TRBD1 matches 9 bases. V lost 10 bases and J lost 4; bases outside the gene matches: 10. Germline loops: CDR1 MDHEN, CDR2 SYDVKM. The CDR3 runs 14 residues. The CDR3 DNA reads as TGTGCCACCCTCACCGGGACAGGGCTCTATGGCTACACCTTC. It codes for CATLTGTGLYGYTF.

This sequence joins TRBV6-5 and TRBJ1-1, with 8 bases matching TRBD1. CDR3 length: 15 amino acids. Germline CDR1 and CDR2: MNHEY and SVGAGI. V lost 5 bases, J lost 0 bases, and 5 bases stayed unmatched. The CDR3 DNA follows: TGTGCCAGCAGTCGACGACAGGGGATGAACACTGAAGCTTTCTTT. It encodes CASSRRQGMNTEAFF.

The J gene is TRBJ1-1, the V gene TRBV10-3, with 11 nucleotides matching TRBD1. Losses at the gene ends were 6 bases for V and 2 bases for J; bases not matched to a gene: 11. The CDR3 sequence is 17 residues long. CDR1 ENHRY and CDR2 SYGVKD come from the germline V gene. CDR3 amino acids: CAIRMGQGGVSNTEAFF. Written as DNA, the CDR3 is TGTGCCATCAGGATGGGACAGGGGGGTGTTTCCAACACTGAAGCTTTCTTT.